The entry that follows covers one TCR beta chain sequence. The antigen remains unidentified. Using its own MiXCR run on the reads, TCRdb lists one record per CDR3 protein. The sample consists of some 320,000 distinct CDR3 sequences, 25% to 30% of them appearing once. The sample originates from a study of T cell repertoires in cytomegalovirus infection. Study overall: HLA-B-restricted CMV epitopes that are well studied were used alongside recently identified HLA-C-restricted ones. CMV infection plus the matching HLA type was flagged by public TCR beta signatures.

The CDR3 is 17 amino acids. The germline V and J ends were trimmed by 7 bases and 0 bases, with 21 bases remaining between them. CDR1 MNHNY and CDR2 SVGAGI come from the germline V gene (reference sequence). General observations from the study: Ex vivo responses were dominated by HLA-C-restricted CMV-specific TCR beta clonotypes. Using cumulative public TCR beta family frequency, the authors identified those who carried CMV together with the relevant HLA.

The clonotype originates from a human donor in good health (CMV status not recorded). Some clones in this sample may be carry-over from other donors' samples. Sequenced material: cultured PBMCs, taken from culture after CMV antigen stimulation. V usage is TRBV6-6 and J usage is TRBJ1-1; D ambiguous. In nucleotides, the CDR3 is TGTGCCAGCACTAACTTCAGGAGGGTTACCTTGAACACTGAAGCTTTCTTT. This encodes CASTNFRRVTLNTEAFF.